Presented here are 6 T cell receptor beta chains from one specimen sequenced in a study of radiation and T cells in renal cell carcinoma. Documented time point: blood 4 weeks post-SBRT, at nephrectomy. Indicated treatment: 15 Gy SBRT to primary tumor, nephrectomy 4 weeks later. Data came from immunoSEQ multiplex PCR; TCRdb stores just in-frame clones and leaves some out. The sample carries approximately 92,000 clones, around four fifths recorded once. The source was blood, collected from a patient whose treatment included radiotherapy and nephrectomy. Source of these receptors: a man in his fifties or sixties with renal cell carcinoma.

Only one count was recorded for this clone. V gene TRBV5-1 combines with J gene TRBJ2-5, with 10 bases lining up with TRBD2. With 0 bases clipped from V and 5 bases from J, the junction kept 4 bases outside the gene matches. The CDR3 sequence is 15 residues long. Germline V gene data show CDR1 as SGHRS and CDR2 as YFSETQ. CDR3 sequence (DNA): TGCGCCAGCAGCTTGGTGGGACTAGCGACGGAGACCCAGTACTTC. Amino acid sequence: CASSLVGLATETQYF.

This clone occurred a few times. This chain uses TRBV19 with TRBJ1-5, with D possibly TRBD1 on 5 matching bases. Germline V gene sequence: CDR1 LNHDA, CDR2 SQIVND (reference sequence). This CDR3 region has 14 residues. V was shortened by 3 bases and J by 1 base, with 7 bases between the two germline ends. CDR3 amino acids: CASSMTVSNQPQHF. The CDR3 DNA reads as TGTGCCAGTAGTATGACAGTCAGCAATCAGCCCCAGCATTTT.

This sequence joins TRBV5-4 and TRBJ1-3; D unclear. Germline values: CDR1 SGHNT, CDR2 YYREEE (reference sequence). This CDR3 region has 14 residues. V was cut by 3 bases and J by 4 bases, with 11 bases left in between. CDR3 loop: CASSSGSAGNTIYF. CDR3 DNA sequence: TGTGCCAGCAGCTCGGGGTCTGCCGGAAACACCATATATTTT. The full variable domain, completed using reference TRBV5-4 and TRBJ1-3, is ETGVTQSPTHLIKTRGQQVTLRCSSQSGHNTVSWYQQALGQGPQFIFQYYREEENGRGNFPPRFSGLQFPNYSSELNVNALELDDSALYLCASSSGSAGNTIYFGEGSWLTVV.

The chain carries TRBV7-8 and TRBJ1-2; D is unresolved. Trimming cost V 5 bases and J 2 bases, with 15 bases left between them. CDR3 size: 15 residues. From germline, CDR1 is SGHVS and CDR2 FQNEAQ. The CDR3 coding sequence is TGTGCCAGCAGCCCACGTGGAGACGGGAACTATGGCTACACCTTC. Translated: CASSPRGDGNYGYTF.

In its sample, this clone ranks as large. The chain is built from TRBV7-2 and TRBJ2-3; D is possibly TRBD1 (5 bases). The CDR3 is 15 amino acids. V was clipped by 2 bases and J by 2 bases, with 11 bases between them. Germline CDR1 is SGHTA and CDR2 is FQGNSA. CDR3 bases: TGTGCCAGCAGCTTACAGGGAATTTCCACAGATACGCAGTATTTT. Translation: CASSLQGISTDTQYF.

The count of this clone is one. The chain uses TRBV6-5 and TRBJ2-5; perhaps TRBD2 as D (6 bases). There are 14 residues in the CDR3. With 6 bases removed from V and 5 bases from J, the gap between germline ends came to 16 bases. Germline CDR1 reads MNHEY; CDR2 reads SVGAGI. CDR3 in amino acids: CASREWAGWETQYF. DNA for the CDR3: TGTGCCAGCAGGGAATGGGCGGGATGGGAGACCCAGTACTTC.